This T cell receptor beta chain stems from a study of T cell repertoires in cytomegalovirus infection. TCRdb redid the calling of the reads with MiXCR, one entry per CDR3 protein. The sample shows 490,000 or so distinct CDR3 sequences, about 10% of them seen only once. This clonotype has only a few counts. This TCR derives from a human donor in good health (CMV status not recorded). Some clones in this sample may be carry-over from other donors' samples. The material sequenced was PBMCs.

CDR3 in amino acids: CAISVSGLNTGELFF. The DNA for the CDR3 is TGTGCCATCAGTGTATCGGGATTGAACACCGGGGAGCTGTTTTTT. The chain recombines TRBV10-3 with TRBJ2-2; D possibly corresponds to TRBD2 (5 bases). Trimming pared 4 bases from V and 1 base from J, leaving 10 bases between. The V gene's germline CDR1 is ENHRY and CDR2 SYGVKD. The CDR3 has 15 amino acids.